One sample yielded the 11 T cell receptor beta chains listed below, sequenced in a study of cytomegalovirus exposure and HLA in healthy donors. The study ran its PCR with 60 Vbeta and 13 Jbeta primers. Some clones are missing from TCRdb's copy, which holds only in-frame ones; the method was immunoSEQ multiplex PCR. The top ten clones hold 4.5% to 7% of a sample with roughly 84,000 clones, 78% of them seen once. The sequenced material came from PBMCs. These TCRs come from a male donor in good health and CMV-seropositive.

The chain is built from TRBV4-1 and TRBJ2-6, with a possible D match to TRBD1 (6 bases). Per germline, CDR1 MGHRA and CDR2 YSYEKL. CDR3 length: 16 residues. Trimming shortened V by 4 bases and J by 0 bases, and 10 bases separated the two germline ends. The CDR3 region is CASSRHRDSGANVLTF. In nucleotides, the CDR3 is TGCGCCAGCAGCCGCCACAGGGACTCTGGGGCCAACGTCCTGACTTTC.

As concerns this clone: The identical CDR3 is also encoded by other nucleotide sequences in the sample. The chain recombines TRBV10-3 with TRBJ1-6; TRBD1 is a possible D gene (6 bases). The germline V and J ends were trimmed by 9 bases and 7 bases, with 16 bases remaining between them. This CDR3 region has 14 residues. CDR1 is ENHRY and CDR2 is SYGVKD in the germline V gene. Here the CDR3 DNA reads TGTGCCATATCCGGACAGCTCCCAAATTCACCCCTCCACTTT. Translated: CAISGQLPNSPLHF.

This clone was observed a handful of times. The J gene is TRBJ2-7, the V gene TRBV4-3, with 10 bases lining up with TRBD1. V was pared by 3 bases and J by 6 bases, with 8 bases of the junction left unmatched. CDR3 length equals 15 residues. CDR1 and CDR2 from the germline V gene are LGHNA and YSLEER. CDR3 residues: CASSHQDRGRTEQYF. The CDR3 DNA reads TGCGCCAGCAGCCACCAAGACAGGGGGCGTACCGAGCAGTACTTC.

This clone occurred a few times. This chain joins TRBV2 and TRBJ1-5, with 10 bases lining up with TRBD1. The V gene end was trimmed by 5 bases and the J gene end by 5 bases; junction bases not matched to a gene: 3. Germline CDR1 reads SNHLY; CDR2 reads FYNNEI. CDR3 length: 14 amino acids. The CDR3 nucleotides read TGTGCCAGCAGTCAGACAGGGGGCTATCAGCCCCAGCATTTT. Its translation is CASSQTGGYQPQHF.

The chain links TRBV7-6 to TRBJ2-1; 9 bases fit TRBD2. Germline V gives CDR1 SGHVS, CDR2 FNYEAQ. CDR3 size: 15 residues. J gave up 6 bases and V 0 bases, and 3 bases lay outside the gene matches. The CDR3 spells CASSLARGGINEQFF. The CDR3 bases are TGTGCCAGCAGCTTAGCGCGGGGGGGAATCAATGAGCAGTTCTTC.

The chain recombines TRBV29-1 with TRBJ2-7, with 10 bases aligning to TRBD1. The CDR3 sequence is 13 residues long. The junction had 0 bases not matched to a gene; V was cut back by 0 bases and J by 4 bases. The germline CDR1 and CDR2 sequences are SQVTM and ANQGSEA. The CDR3 reads CSVEEDRGYEQYF. In nucleotides, the CDR3 is TGCAGCGTTGAAGAGGACAGGGGGTACGAGCAGTACTTC.

The gene calls are TRBV20-1 and TRBJ1-5; no firm D call. The CDR3 runs to 11 residues. The V gene lost 4 bases and the J gene lost 6 bases, with 7 bases spanning the gap. Germline V gene sequence: CDR1 DFQATT, CDR2 SNEGSKA (reference sequence). The CDR3 reads CSAKRSQPQHF. CDR3 DNA sequence: TGCAGTGCTAAGCGATCTCAGCCCCAGCATTTT.

The chain has TRBV7-9 and TRBJ2-1; TRBD2 aligns across 9 bases. V trimming: 2 bases; J trimming: 7 bases; junction bases outside the gene matches: 12. Germline V gene data show CDR1 as SEHNR and CDR2 as FQNEAQ (reference sequence). CDR3 size: 17 residues. This chain's CDR3 is CASSLSLGGGAENEQFF. DNA of the CDR3: TGTGCCAGCAGCTTATCCCTCGGCGGGGGGGCCGAGAATGAGCAGTTCTTC.

The chain joins TRBV2 to TRBJ2-3; 7 bases agree with TRBD1. Germline V gene sequence: CDR1 SNHLY, CDR2 FYNNEI. The trim removed 8 bases at V and 1 base at J, leaving 3 bases unmatched. The CDR3 has 13 residues. The CDR3 DNA reads TGTGCCAGCCGGGACAGCGGCACAGATACGCAGTATTTT. Protein sequence: CASRDSGTDTQYF.

V is TRBV30 and J is TRBJ1-1; maybe TRBD1 (6 bases). Germline V gene lookup returns CDR1 GTSNPN and CDR2 SVGIG (reference sequence). V shed 4 bases and J shed 0 bases, with 15 bases lying between them. There are 15 residues in the CDR3. CDR3 DNA sequence: TGTGCCTGGATGCAGGGGCCGGATATGAACACTGAAGCTTTCTTT. It translates to CAWMQGPDMNTEAFF.

The rearrangement uses TRBV4-1 and TRBJ1-5; D is possibly TRBD1 (6 bases). Germline loops: CDR1 MGHRA, CDR2 YSYEKL. Trimming cost V 1 base and J 3 bases, with 13 bases left between them. The CDR3 consists of 16 residues. The CDR3 nucleotides are TGCGCCAGCAGCCAAGGCCCGGGGGGGCTCAATCAGCCCCAGCATTTT. Its protein is CASSQGPGGLNQPQHF.